One and the same sample provided the 3 T cell receptor beta chains below, sequenced in a study of T cells in localized non-small cell lung cancer. The repertoire was sequenced with immunoSEQ multiplex PCR; TCRdb's copy has only in-frame clones and lacks some. This sample has tens of thousands of clones, with roughly four fifths found just once. The input for sequencing was PBMCs, taken before any cancer treatment. These receptors came from a man aged 40-75 years with stage II lung adenocarcinoma.

The genes are TRBV7-2 and TRBJ1-4; no clear D. This CDR3 region has 14 residues. Germline CDR1 reads SGHTA; CDR2 reads FQGNSA. The V gene lost 3 bases and the J gene lost 0 bases, with 5 bases spanning the gap. The CDR3 bases are TGTGCCAGCAGCTTTGGTACAACTAATGAAAAACTGTTTTTT. This sequence encodes CASSFGTTNEKLFF.

CDR3 nucleotides: TGTGCCAGCAGTACCCCCGGGGTAACCGGGAGGGTCGGCTACACCTTC. Encoded protein: CASSTPGVTGRVGYTF. The chain uses TRBV28 and TRBJ1-2; D call uncertain. The CDR3 totals 16 residues. The V end was cut by 5 bases, the J end by 8 bases, with 24 bases between. Germline V gives CDR1 MDHEN, CDR2 SYDVKM.

The chain has TRBV6-5 and TRBJ1-1; possible D gene TRBD1, 6 bases. The CDR3 consists of 14 residues. CDR1 and CDR2 from the germline V gene are MNHEY and SVGAGI. V was shortened by 6 bases and J by 6 bases, with 17 bases between the two germline ends. CDR3 region: CASREQGWGAEAFF. CDR3 DNA sequence: TGTGCCAGCAGGGAACAGGGATGGGGCGCTGAAGCTTTCTTT.